This record covers a single TCR beta chain. The target antigen is unknown. The sample is drawn from a study of CD8+ T cells in alopecia areata. Study-wide background: Patients in the treated group were given tofacitinib by mouth, 5 to 10 mg twice a day.

Extracted RNA was reverse transcribed, and the resulting cDNA served as sequencing template. Clones were read by immunoSEQ multiplex PCR, and TCRdb kept only the in-frame ones, dropping some. The table includes 200,000 or so clones, around 62% detected once. The CDR3 sequence is 17 residues long. V lost 4 bases and J 9 bases, leaving 25 bases between the germline ends. The V gene's germline CDR1 is MGHRA and CDR2 YSYEKL. Lesional scalp punch biopsies and peripheral blood were collected from alopecia areata patients. Whole-study findings and limits: Normal scalp had lower clonality than lesional scalp, with alopecia totalis/universalis lesions showing this most strongly.

This TCR was recovered from a human donor with alopecia areata. The V gene is TRBV4-1, the J gene TRBJ2-1; tentative D call: TRBD2 (5 bases). The source material was CD4+ T cells sorted from blood, sampled at week 0. Here the CDR3 DNA reads TGCGCCAGCAGCCCTGATTATCAGCGGAACCCCTGGGGTGAGCAGTTCTTC. As protein: CASSPDYQRNPWGEQFF.